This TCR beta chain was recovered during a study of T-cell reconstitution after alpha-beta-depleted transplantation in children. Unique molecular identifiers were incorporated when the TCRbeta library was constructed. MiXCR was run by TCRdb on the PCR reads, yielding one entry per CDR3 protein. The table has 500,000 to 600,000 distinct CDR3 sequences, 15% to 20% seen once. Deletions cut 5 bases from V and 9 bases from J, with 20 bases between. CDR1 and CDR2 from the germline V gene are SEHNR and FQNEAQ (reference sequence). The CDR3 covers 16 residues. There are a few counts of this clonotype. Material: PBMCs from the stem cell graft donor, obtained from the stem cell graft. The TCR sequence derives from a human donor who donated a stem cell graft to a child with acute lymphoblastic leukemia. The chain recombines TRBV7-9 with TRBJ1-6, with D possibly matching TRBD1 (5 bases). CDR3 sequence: CASSPPNQGSGSPLHF. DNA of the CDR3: TGTGCCAGCAGCCCCCCCAACCAGGGATCCGGTTCACCCCTCCACTTT.